A selection of T cell receptor beta chains follows, all from one sample in a study of T cells expressing NK-cell markers. TCRdb reprocessed the 5' RACE reads and reports one entry per CDR3 protein, with no DNA. The sample table sets out around 550,000 distinct CDR3 sequences. Source material: blood T cells: a sorted CD56 or NKG2C T cell subset, CD4+ or CD8+ T cells, or bulk PBMC T cells (not recorded which). Receptors were obtained from a man between 18 and 29 years old in good health. The CDR3 runs from the conserved cysteine through the conserved F or W. The order of the fields is J gene, V gene, CDR3 protein.

>TRBJ1-1|TRBV5-1
CASSQGFGATEAFF
>TRBJ2-7|TRBV2
CASRAHYEQYF
>TRBJ1-1|TRBV20-1
CSARAGGGGTEAFF
>TRBJ2-7|TRBV3-1
CASSQDWAGGGEQYF
>TRBJ1-5|TRBV12-3/TRBV12-4
CASSLGGGSQDF
>TRBJ1-1|TRBV20-1
CSAAPPGLGNTEAFF
>TRBJ1-1|TRBV29-1
CSVEPTGVDEAFF
>TRBJ1-1|TRBV20-1
CSARDPGGFNTEAFF
>TRBJ2-7|TRBV6-6
CASSYRLGKYF
>TRBJ2-2|TRBV7-6
CASSLVVGLITGELFF
>TRBJ2-7|TRBV6-1
CASSLLSPWTGGPYEQYF
>TRBJ1-3|TRBV15
CATSRGGNTIYF